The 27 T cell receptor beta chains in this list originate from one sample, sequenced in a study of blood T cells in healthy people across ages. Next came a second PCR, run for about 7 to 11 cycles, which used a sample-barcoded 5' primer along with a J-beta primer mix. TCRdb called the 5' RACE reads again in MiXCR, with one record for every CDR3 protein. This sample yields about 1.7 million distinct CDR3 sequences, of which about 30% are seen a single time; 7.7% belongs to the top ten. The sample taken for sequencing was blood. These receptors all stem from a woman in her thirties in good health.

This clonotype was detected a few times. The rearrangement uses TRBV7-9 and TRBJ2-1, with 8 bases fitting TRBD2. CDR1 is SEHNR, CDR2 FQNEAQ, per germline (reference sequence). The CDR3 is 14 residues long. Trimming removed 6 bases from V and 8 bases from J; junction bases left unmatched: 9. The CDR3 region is CASSHGGAIHEQFF. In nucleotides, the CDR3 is TGTGCCAGCAGTCACGGGGGGGCGATTCATGAGCAGTTCTTC.

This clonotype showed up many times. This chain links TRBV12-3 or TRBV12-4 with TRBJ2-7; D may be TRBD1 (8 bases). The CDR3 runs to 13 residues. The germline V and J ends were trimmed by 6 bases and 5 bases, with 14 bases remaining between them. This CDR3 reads CASRNRGGNEQYF. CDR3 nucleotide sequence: TGTGCCAGCAGAAACAGGGGGGGAAACGAGCAGTACTTC.

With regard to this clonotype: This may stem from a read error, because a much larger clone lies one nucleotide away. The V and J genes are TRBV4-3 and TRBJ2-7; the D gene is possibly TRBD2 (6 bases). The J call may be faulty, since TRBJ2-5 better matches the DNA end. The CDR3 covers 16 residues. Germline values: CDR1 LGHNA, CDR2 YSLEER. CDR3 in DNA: TGCGCCAGCAGCCAGGCCCCAGGGACTGCAGAAGGGACCCAGTACTTC. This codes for CASSQAPGTAEGTQYF.

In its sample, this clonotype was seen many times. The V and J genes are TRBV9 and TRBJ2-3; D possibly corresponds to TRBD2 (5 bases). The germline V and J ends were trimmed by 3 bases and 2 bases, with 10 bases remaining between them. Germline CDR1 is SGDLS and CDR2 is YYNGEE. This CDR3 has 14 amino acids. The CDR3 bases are TGTGCCAGCAGCGCGGGATGGGACACAGATACGCAGTATTTT. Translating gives CASSAGWDTDTQYF. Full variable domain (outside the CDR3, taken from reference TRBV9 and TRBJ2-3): DSGVTQTPKHLITATGQRVTLRCSPRSGDLSVYWYQQSLDQGLQFLIQYYNGEERAKGNILERFSAQQFPDLHSELNLSSLELGDSALYFCASSAGWDTDTQYFGPGTRLTVL.

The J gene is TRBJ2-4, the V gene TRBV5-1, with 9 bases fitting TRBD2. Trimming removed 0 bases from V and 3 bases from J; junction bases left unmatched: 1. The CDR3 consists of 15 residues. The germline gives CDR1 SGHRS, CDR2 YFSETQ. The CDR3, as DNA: TGCGCCAGCAGCTTGGAAGCGGGAGGCAAAAACATTCAGTACTTC. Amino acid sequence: CASSLEAGGKNIQYF. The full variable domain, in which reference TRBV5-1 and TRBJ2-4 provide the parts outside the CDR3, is KAGVTQTPRYLIKTRGQQVTLSCSPISGHRSVSWYQQTPGQGLQFLFEYFSETQRNKGNFPGRFSGRQFSNSRSEMNVSTLELGDSALYLCASSLEAGGKNIQYFGAGTRLSVL.

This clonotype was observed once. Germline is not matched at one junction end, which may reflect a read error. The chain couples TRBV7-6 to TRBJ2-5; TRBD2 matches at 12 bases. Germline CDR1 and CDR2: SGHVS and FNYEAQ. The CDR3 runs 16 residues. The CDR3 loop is CASSSLAGGPGETQYF. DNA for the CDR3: TGTGCCAGCAGCTCTCTAGCGGGAGGGCCGGGGGAGACCCAGTACTTT.

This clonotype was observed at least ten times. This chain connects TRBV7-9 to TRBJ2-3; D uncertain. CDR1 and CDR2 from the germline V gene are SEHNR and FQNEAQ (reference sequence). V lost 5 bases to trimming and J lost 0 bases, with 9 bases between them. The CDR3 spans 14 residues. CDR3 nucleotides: TGTGCCAGCAGCCCAGACGGGAGCACAGATACGCAGTATTTT. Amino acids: CASSPDGSTDTQYF.

This CDR3 is CASSLGLAGFYIQYF. In DNA form, the CDR3 reads TGTGCCAGCAGCCTGGGACTAGCGGGATTCTACATTCAGTACTTC. The chain is built from TRBV3-1 and TRBJ2-4; TRBD2 matches at 13 bases. The CDR3 runs 15 residues. Germline assignment: CDR1 LGHDT and CDR2 YNNKEL (reference sequence). The V gene end was trimmed by 4 bases and the J gene end by 8 bases; junction bases not matched to a gene: 5.

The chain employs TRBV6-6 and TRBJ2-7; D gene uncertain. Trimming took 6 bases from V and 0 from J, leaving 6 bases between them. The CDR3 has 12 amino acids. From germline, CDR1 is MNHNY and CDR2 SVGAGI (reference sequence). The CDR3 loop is CASRWDSYEQYF. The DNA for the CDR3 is TGTGCCAGCAGGTGGGACTCCTACGAGCAGTACTTC.

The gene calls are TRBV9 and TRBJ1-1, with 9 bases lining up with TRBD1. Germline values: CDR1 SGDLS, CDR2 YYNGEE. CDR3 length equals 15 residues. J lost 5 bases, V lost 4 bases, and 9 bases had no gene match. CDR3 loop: CASSPRQGDRTEAFF. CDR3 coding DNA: TGTGCCAGCAGCCCCAGACAGGGGGACCGTACTGAAGCTTTCTTT.

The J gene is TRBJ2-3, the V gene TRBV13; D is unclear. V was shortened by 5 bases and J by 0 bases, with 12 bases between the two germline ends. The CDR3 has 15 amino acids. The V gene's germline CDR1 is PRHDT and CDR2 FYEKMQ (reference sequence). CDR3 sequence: CASSVADLSTDTQYF. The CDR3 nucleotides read TGTGCCAGCAGCGTAGCCGACCTAAGCACAGATACGCAGTATTTT.

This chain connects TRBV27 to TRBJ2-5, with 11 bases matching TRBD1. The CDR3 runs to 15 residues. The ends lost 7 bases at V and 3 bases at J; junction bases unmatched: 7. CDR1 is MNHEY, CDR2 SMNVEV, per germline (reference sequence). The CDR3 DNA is TGTGCCAGCACCCCGGGACAGGGGGGAAAAGAGACCCAGTACTTC. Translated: CASTPGQGGKETQYF.

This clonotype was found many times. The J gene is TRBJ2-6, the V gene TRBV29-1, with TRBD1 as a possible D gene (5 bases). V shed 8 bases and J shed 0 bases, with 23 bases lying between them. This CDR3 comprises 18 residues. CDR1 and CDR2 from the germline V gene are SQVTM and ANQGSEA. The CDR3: CSTGPPEIQPSGANVLTF. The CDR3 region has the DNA TGCAGCACAGGACCCCCGGAGATACAACCCTCTGGGGCCAACGTCCTGACTTTC.

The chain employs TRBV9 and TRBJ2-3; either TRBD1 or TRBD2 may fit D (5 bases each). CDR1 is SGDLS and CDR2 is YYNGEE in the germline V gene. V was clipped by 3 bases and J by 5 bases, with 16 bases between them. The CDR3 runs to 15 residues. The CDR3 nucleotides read TGTGCCAGCAGCGCAGCTCCAACAGGAGGAGATACGCAGTATTTT. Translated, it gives CASSAAPTGGDTQYF. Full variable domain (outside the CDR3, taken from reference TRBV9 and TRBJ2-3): DSGVTQTPKHLITATGQRVTLRCSPRSGDLSVYWYQQSLDQGLQFLIQYYNGEERAKGNILERFSAQQFPDLHSELNLSSLELGDSALYFCASSAAPTGGDTQYFGPGTRLTVL.

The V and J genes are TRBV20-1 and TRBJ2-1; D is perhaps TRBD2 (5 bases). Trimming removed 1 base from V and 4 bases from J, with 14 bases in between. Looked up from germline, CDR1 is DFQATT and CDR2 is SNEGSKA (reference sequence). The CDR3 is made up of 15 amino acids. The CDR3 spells CSARGRSLEYNEQFF. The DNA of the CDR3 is TGCAGTGCTAGAGGGAGGTCGCTAGAGTACAATGAGCAGTTCTTC.

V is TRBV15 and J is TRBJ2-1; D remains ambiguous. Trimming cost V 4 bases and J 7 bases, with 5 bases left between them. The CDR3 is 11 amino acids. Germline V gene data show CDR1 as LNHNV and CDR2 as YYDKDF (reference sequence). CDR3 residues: CATSTCNEQFF. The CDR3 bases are TGTGCCACCAGCACCTGTAATGAGCAGTTCTTC.

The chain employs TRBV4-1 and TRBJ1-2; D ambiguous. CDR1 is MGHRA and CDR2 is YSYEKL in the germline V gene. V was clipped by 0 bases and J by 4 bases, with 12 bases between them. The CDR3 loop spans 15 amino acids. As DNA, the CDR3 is TGCGCCAGCAGCCAAGACAGCGAGGTGGCCTATGGCTACACCTTC. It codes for CASSQDSEVAYGYTF.

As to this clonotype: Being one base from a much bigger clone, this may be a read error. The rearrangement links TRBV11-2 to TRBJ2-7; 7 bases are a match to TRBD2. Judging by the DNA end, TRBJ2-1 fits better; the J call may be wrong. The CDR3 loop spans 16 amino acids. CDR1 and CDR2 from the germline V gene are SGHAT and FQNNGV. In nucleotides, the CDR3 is TGTGCCAGCAGCTTAGATCATGGGGGGGTTCGCAGTGAGCAGTTCTTC. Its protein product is CASSLDHGGVRSEQFF.

The CDR3 DNA is TGTGCCATCAGTGAGTCGACCCGCCTAGCGGGCCCAGATACGCAGTATTTT. Translated: CAISESTRLAGPDTQYF. The V call is TRBV10-3, the J call TRBJ2-3; TRBD2 aligns across 8 bases. The CDR3 runs to 17 residues. CDR1 ENHRY and CDR2 SYGVKD come from the germline V gene. J was trimmed by 4 bases and V by 0 bases; bases with no gene match: 9.

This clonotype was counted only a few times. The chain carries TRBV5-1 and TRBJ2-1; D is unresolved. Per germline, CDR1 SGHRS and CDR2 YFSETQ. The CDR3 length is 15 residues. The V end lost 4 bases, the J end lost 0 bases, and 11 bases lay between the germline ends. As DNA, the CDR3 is TGCGCCAGCAGCCTGTACTTGAGCTCCTACAATGAGCAGTTCTTC. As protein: CASSLYLSSYNEQFF.

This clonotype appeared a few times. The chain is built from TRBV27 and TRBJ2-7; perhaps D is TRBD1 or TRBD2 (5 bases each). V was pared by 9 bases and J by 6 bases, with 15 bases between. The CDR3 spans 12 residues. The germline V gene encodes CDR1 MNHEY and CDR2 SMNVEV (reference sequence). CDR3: CASKSRGGEQYF. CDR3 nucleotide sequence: TGTGCCAGTAAAAGCCGGGGCGGCGAGCAGTACTTC.

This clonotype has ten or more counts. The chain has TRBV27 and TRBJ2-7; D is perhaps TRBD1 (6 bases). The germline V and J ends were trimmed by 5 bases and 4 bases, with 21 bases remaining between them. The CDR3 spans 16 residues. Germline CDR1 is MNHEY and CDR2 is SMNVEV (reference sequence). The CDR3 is CASSLQGELGQYEQYF. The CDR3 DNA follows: TGTGCCAGCAGTCTACAAGGGGAATTGGGACAATACGAGCAGTACTTC.

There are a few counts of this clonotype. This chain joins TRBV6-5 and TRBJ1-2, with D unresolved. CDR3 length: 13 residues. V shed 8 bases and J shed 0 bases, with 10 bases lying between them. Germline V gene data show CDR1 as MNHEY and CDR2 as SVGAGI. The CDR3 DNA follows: TGTGCCAGCGGGCCGGGAGCTAACTATGGCTACACCTTC. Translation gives CASGPGANYGYTF.

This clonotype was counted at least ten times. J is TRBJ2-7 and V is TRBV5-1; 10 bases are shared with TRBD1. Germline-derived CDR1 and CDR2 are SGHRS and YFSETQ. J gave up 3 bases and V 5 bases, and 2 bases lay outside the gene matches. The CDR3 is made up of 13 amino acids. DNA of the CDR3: TGCGCCAGCAGGGACAGGGGGAACTACGAGCAGTACTTC. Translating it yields CASRDRGNYEQYF. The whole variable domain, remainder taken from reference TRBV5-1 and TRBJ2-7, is KAGVTQTPRYLIKTRGQQVTLSCSPISGHRSVSWYQQTPGQGLQFLFEYFSETQRNKGNFPGRFSGRQFSNSRSEMNVSTLELGDSALYLCASRDRGNYEQYFGPGTRLTVT.

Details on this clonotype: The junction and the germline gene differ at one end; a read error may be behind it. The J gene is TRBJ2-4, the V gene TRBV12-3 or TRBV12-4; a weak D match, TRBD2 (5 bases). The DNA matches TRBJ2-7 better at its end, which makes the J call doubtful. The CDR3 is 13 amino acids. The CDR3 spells CAGSASRDGEQYF. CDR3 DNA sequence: TGTGCCGGCAGCGCCTCGAGGGATGGCGAGCAGTACTTC.

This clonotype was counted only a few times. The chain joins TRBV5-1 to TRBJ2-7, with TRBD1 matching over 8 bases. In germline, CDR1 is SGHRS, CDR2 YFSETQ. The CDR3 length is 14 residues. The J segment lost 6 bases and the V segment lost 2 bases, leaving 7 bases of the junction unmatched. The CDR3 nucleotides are TGCGCCAGCAGCTTTGTGGACAGGGTGGGCGAGCAGTACTTC. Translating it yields CASSFVDRVGEQYF. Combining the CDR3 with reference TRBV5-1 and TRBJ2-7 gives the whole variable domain KAGVTQTPRYLIKTRGQQVTLSCSPISGHRSVSWYQQTPGQGLQFLFEYFSETQRNKGNFPGRFSGRQFSNSRSEMNVSTLELGDSALYLCASSFVDRVGEQYFGPGTRLTVT.

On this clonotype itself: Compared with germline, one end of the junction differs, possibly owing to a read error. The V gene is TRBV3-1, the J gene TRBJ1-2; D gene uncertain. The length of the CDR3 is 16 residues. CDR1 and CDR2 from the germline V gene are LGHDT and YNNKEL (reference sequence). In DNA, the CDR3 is TGCGCCAGCAGCCAGAGGAGACACATAGCCCTGGCTGGCTGCACCTTC. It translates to CASSQRRHIALAGCTF.